Listed below are T cell receptor beta chains from one sample, sequenced in a study of human T cells and chemical hapten exposure. Each CDR3 protein gets one entry after TCRdb re-called the RACE reads with MiXCR. The sample holds 60,000 to 75,000 distinct CDR3 sequences; about 7% are singletons and the top ten take about 1.5%. The specimen comprised whole blood, sampled in connection with sensitization to the hapten diphenylcyclopropenone (DPC). These TCRs come from a woman in her 30s with alopecia areata. Some clones in this sample may be carry-over from other donors' samples. Both conserved end residues are part of each CDR3. Fields, in order: J gene, D gene, V gene, clone size, CDR3 DNA, CDR3 protein. A D gene is named only where the DNA matches it firmly. Clone size is not always given. Where it is, it says once, few, many or a class for expanded clones.

>TRBJ2-5|NA|TRBV20-1|NA
TGCAGTGCTAGTGTGGGGGGGCCAGCAGAGACCCAGTACTTC
CSASVGGPAETQYF
>TRBJ2-1|TRBD2|TRBV6-6|many
TGTGCCAGCAGCCCTACCGGGGGGGGCAGCTCCTACAATGAGCAGTTCTTC
CASSPTGGGSSYNEQFF
>TRBJ1-6|TRBD1|TRBV20-1|many
TGCAGTGCTAGCCTTAAGGGACAGGGCAATTCACCCCTCCACTTT
CSASLKGQGNSPLHF
>TRBJ2-1|NA|TRBV10-1|NA
TGCGCCAGCAGTGAGTTGGGGACAACTTTAGGCCGGGGTGTGCAGTTCTTC
CASSELGTTLGRGVQFF
>TRBJ1-1|NA|TRBV7-6|few
TGTGCCAGCAGCTTAGGGACCAAGAACACTGAAGCTTTCTTT
CASSLGTKNTEAFF
>TRBJ2-7|TRBD2|TRBV9|many
TGTGCCAGCAGCGTAGCGGGGGGGCATCACGAGCAGTACTTC
CASSVAGGHHEQYF
>TRBJ2-3|NA|TRBV12-3/TRBV12-4|many
TGTGCCAGCAGTTTCCCCCTCTTACCCAATACGCAGTATTTT
CASSFPLLPNTQYF
>TRBJ1-5|NA|TRBV30|NA
TGTGCCTGGAGCAGACTTACCAATCAGCCCCAGCATTTT
CAWSRLTNQPQHF
>TRBJ1-2|TRBD1|TRBV19|NA
TGTGCCAGTAGGAGGGGGCAGGTCTATGGCTACACCTTC
CASRRGQVYGYTF
>TRBJ2-2|TRBD1|TRBV5-1|many
TGCGCCAGCAGCCCGCCAGGGACAGGGGGAACCGGGGAGCTGTTTTTT
CASSPPGTGGTGELFF
>TRBJ1-4|NA|TRBV3-1|many
TGTGCCAGCAGCCTTGGGACAACCGAAAAACTGTTTTTT
CASSLGTTEKLFF
>TRBJ1-5|NA|TRBV5-6|many
TGTGCCAGCAGCTCCACAAGGACAGTCAACGGCAATCAGCCCCAGCATTTT
CASSSTRTVNGNQPQHF
>TRBJ1-2|NA|TRBV23-1|few
TGCGCCAGACTCCGTGGGGGACGGCACAAGAACTATGGCTACACCTTC
CARLRGGRHKNYGYTF
>TRBJ2-4|TRBD2|TRBV20-1|many
TGCAGTGCTAGAGCCGGACTAGCGGGGGGGGCCGTGGCCAAAAACATTCAGTACTTC
CSARAGLAGGAVAKNIQYF
>TRBJ1-4|NA|TRBV6-5|many
TGTGCCAGCAGGTGGAATGAAAAACTGTTTTTT
CASRWNEKLFF
>TRBJ1-1|NA|TRBV2|many
TGTGCCAGCAGTGTACGGCAGCCTAACACTGAAGCTTTCTTT
CASSVRQPNTEAFF
>TRBJ2-1|TRBD2|TRBV10-3|NA
TGTGCCATCAGTGAGGGGACTAGCGGGACCGGTGAGCAGTTCTTC
CAISEGTSGTGEQFF
>TRBJ2-1|TRBD1|TRBV10-3|many
TGTGCCATCAGGGACAGGGGAAGGAATGAGCAGTTCTTC
CAIRDRGRNEQFF
>TRBJ1-2|NA|TRBV6-4|NA
TGTGCCAGCAGTGTCGGCAGGAACTATGGCGACACCTTC
CASSVGRNYGDTF
>TRBJ1-1|NA|TRBV20-1|many
TGCAGTGCTAGTCCGAACACTGAAGCTTTCTTT
CSASPNTEAFF
>TRBJ2-3|NA|TRBV13|many
TGTGCCAGCAGCTTAGGCCTTTGGGGCACAGATACGCAGTATTTT
CASSLGLWGTDTQYF
>TRBJ1-5|NA|TRBV6-5|NA
TGTGCCAGCAGCCAGGCAGGCCAGAGCAATCAGCCCCAGCATTTT
CASSQAGQSNQPQHF
>TRBJ2-1|TRBD2|TRBV4-2|many
TGTGCCAGCAGCCAAGATTTGGGAGCGGGGGGCCACAATGAGCAGTTCTTC
CASSQDLGAGGHNEQFF
>TRBJ2-1|NA|TRBV13|many
TGTGCCAGCAGCTTAGCCCTGGGGGCATACAATGAGCAGTTCTTC
CASSLALGAYNEQFF
>TRBJ2-7|NA|TRBV10-3|many
TGTGCCATCAGTGACGGGAACTCACCCGAGCAGTACTTC
CAISDGNSPEQYF
>TRBJ1-2|NA|TRBV6-5|many
TGTGCCAGCAGTTACGTAGGACACCAAGACCGCTATGGCTACACCTTC
CASSYVGHQDRYGYTF
>TRBJ1-5|NA|TRBV19|many
TGTGCCAGTAGTCAACCTACCTATAGCAATCAGCCCCAGCATTTT
CASSQPTYSNQPQHF
>TRBJ1-5|NA|TRBV19|many
TGTGCCAGTAGTACGGGGCTAAATCAGCCCCAGCATTTT
CASSTGLNQPQHF
>TRBJ1-1|NA|TRBV6-5|NA
TGTGCCAGCAGTTACTCGATTTGGATGGCGGGGAACACTGAAGCTTTCTTT
CASSYSIWMAGNTEAFF
>TRBJ1-3|NA|TRBV2|many
TGTGCCAGCAGTGAAGCGCTTCTTGCGGTTGGAAACACCATATATTTT
CASSEALLAVGNTIYF
>TRBJ2-1|TRBD2|TRBV7-9|few
TGTGCCAGCAGCTCTCGGACTAGCGGGGGCCACAGCTCCTACAATGAGCAGTTCTTC
CASSSRTSGGHSSYNEQFF
>TRBJ1-2|NA|TRBV5-1|many
TGCGCCAGCAGCGCGACAGTTACTAACTATGGCTACACCTTC
CASSATVTNYGYTF
>TRBJ1-6|TRBD1|TRBV2|NA
TGTGCCAGCGGAGGACAGGGGGCCAAATCACCCCTCCACTTT
CASGGQGAKSPLHF
>TRBJ2-1|NA|TRBV6-1|few
TGTGCCAGCAGTGAAGGACAGGCGGATTACAATGAGCAGTTCTTC
CASSEGQADYNEQFF
>TRBJ1-6|NA|TRBV20-1|NA
TGCAGTGCACGGGACCGCCGAGGGGATTCACCCCTCCACTTT
CSARDRRGDSPLHF
>TRBJ1-1|NA|TRBV5-1|many
TGCGCCAGCAAACCCCTCGCCGGCAGAGGTGGGGGAACTGAAGCTTTCTTT
CASKPLAGRGGGTEAFF
>TRBJ2-7|NA|TRBV25-1|few
TGTGCCAGCAGGGGCACCGAGTCCTACGAGCAGTACTTC
CASRGTESYEQYF
>TRBJ2-1|TRBD2|TRBV6-6|many
TGTGCCAGCAGTTACTCTAGCGGGGCAAATGAGCAGTTCTTC
CASSYSSGANEQFF
>TRBJ2-3|TRBD2|TRBV3-1|many
TGTGCCAGCAGCCTCCTCGGGCGGGGGATCACAGATACGCAGTATTTT
CASSLLGRGITDTQYF
>TRBJ1-5|TRBD1|TRBV30|few
TGTGCCTGGAGTGTCTCTAGACAGGGTGCTCAGCCCCAGCATTTT
CAWSVSRQGAQPQHF
>TRBJ2-7|TRBD1|TRBV13|few
TGTGCCAGCAGCTTATTTCTTGGACAGGGTTCCTCCTACGAGCAGTACTTC
CASSLFLGQGSSYEQYF
>TRBJ1-1|NA|TRBV5-1|NA
TGCGCCAGCAGCGTGGGCGGGGTCCAGAACACTGAAGCTTTCTTT
CASSVGGVQNTEAFF
>TRBJ2-3|TRBD1|TRBV20-1|many
TGCAGTGCTCCCGGGACAGGGGCAGATACGCAGTATTTT
CSAPGTGADTQYF
>TRBJ2-3|TRBD1|TRBV27|many
TGTGCCAGCAGTTTAAAAGGGGACAGGAACACAGATACGCAGTATTTT
CASSLKGDRNTDTQYF
>TRBJ2-7|NA|TRBV3-1|many
TGTGCCAGCAGCCAAGAGTGGAGAATCGCCGAGCAGTACTTC
CASSQEWRIAEQYF
>TRBJ2-1|TRBD1|TRBV7-9|NA
TGTGCCAGCAGCTGGACAGGGGAGGTTCGGCAGTTCTTC
CASSWTGEVRQFF
>TRBJ1-5|NA|TRBV7-2|NA
TGTGCCAGCAGCTTCGGCAACAGGGCAGTAAATCAGCCCCAGCATTTT
CASSFGNRAVNQPQHF
>TRBJ1-1|TRBD1|TRBV7-2|many
TGTGCCAGCAGCTCGACGACAGGGATGACTGAAGCTTTCTTT
CASSSTTGMTEAFF
>TRBJ1-2|TRBD1|TRBV20-1|few
TGCAGTGCTAGAGAACAGGGGAACTATGGCTACACCTTC
CSAREQGNYGYTF
>TRBJ1-1|TRBD1|TRBV29-1|many
TGCAGCGTTGAAAAGGGGGCCGGGGACAGGGACAAGAACACTGAAGCTTTCTTT
CSVEKGAGDRDKNTEAFF
>TRBJ1-1|NA|TRBV29-1|many
TGCAGCGTTGATCCTGGAGCAGCTGAAGCTTTCTTT
CSVDPGAAEAFF
>TRBJ1-1|NA|TRBV12-3/TRBV12-4|many
TGTGCCAGCCAGATGAACACTGAAGCTTTCTTT
CASQMNTEAFF
>TRBJ2-3|TRBD1|TRBV5-4|NA
TGTGCCAGCAGGCGGGGACAGGGTCTGTCGAATACGCAGTATTTT
CASRRGQGLSNTQYF
>TRBJ2-1|NA|TRBV25-1|many
TGTGCCACCAACCGGGACAATGAGCAGTTCTTC
CATNRDNEQFF
>TRBJ2-1|TRBD2|TRBV5-1|many
TGCGCCAGCAGCTTTCGGACGGGGGGGTCAAATGAGCAGTTCTTC
CASSFRTGGSNEQFF
>TRBJ2-1|TRBD1|TRBV6-2/TRBV6-3|many
TGTGCCAGCAACGATCAAGCGGGACAGGGGAAGAAAAATGAGCAGTTCTTC
CASNDQAGQGKKNEQFF
>TRBJ2-1|NA|TRBV11-1|many
TGTGCCAGCAGCCCGGGGTACAATGAGCAGTTCTTC
CASSPGYNEQFF
>TRBJ1-1|TRBD1|TRBV7-9|many
TGTGCCAGCAGCTTCGGGACAGCTGAAGCTTTCTTT
CASSFGTAEAFF
>TRBJ1-1|NA|TRBV6-2/TRBV6-3|NA
TGTGCCAGCAGTTACTCGAGACGGGGGGCCGGGGAAACTGAAGCTTTCTTT
CASSYSRRGAGETEAFF